This passage covers 28 T cell receptor beta chains from one sample sequenced in a study of molecular identifiers for immune sequencing clone quantification. TCRdb recomputed calls from the PCR reads with MiXCR, one row per CDR3 protein. The data show over 85,000 distinct CDR3 sequences, about 23% seen once. Sequencing used naive CD8+ T cells from blood, with Jurkat cell RNA spiked in. The subset was: FACS-sorted CD8+CD4-CCR7+CD45RA+ naive T cells. The receptors derive from a human donor in good health. Some libraries in this study had Jurkat cell RNA spiked in.

The DNA of the CDR3 is TGTGCCACCAGTGATCCCCGGGCCGGACAGGGTTCGCGGGAGGGATTTCAAAATGAGCAGTTCTTC. Translated: CATSDPRAGQGSREGFQNEQFF. The J gene is TRBJ2-1, the V gene TRBV24-1; the D gene is possibly TRBD2 (9 bases). Per the germline V gene, CDR1 is KGHDR and CDR2 is SFDVKD. Trimming took 3 bases from V and 7 from J, leaving 36 bases between them. The CDR3 has 22 amino acids.

Notes on this clonotype: The conserved phenylalanine or tryptophan is not found at the CDR3 terminus, so this likely reflects a read error. This chain's CDR3 is CASSDWGEVDYGYTL. CDR3 DNA: TGTGCCAGCAGTGATTGGGGGGAAGTAGACTATGGCTACACCCTC. The chain is built from TRBV2 and TRBJ1-2; maybe TRBD1 (5 bases). The CDR3 extends over 15 amino acids. The ends were cut back, 3 bases at V and 3 bases at J, with 14 bases in the middle. In germline, CDR1 is SNHLY, CDR2 FYNNEI.

Ten or more counts support this clonotype. The chain recombines TRBV6-5 with TRBJ2-5, with 10 bases lining up with TRBD2. Trimming took 3 bases from V and 1 from J; bases not matched to a gene: 11. There are 18 residues in the CDR3. CDR1 is MNHEY and CDR2 is SVGAGI in the germline V gene. The CDR3 protein is CASSYFGTSATPQETQYF. The CDR3 DNA is TGTGCCAGCAGTTATTTTGGGACTAGCGCGACTCCCCAAGAGACCCAGTACTTC.

A note on this clonotype: This sequence may be a read error, since a much larger clone differs from it by one base. CDR3 amino acids: CSARTPGYSYEQYF. CDR3 coding DNA: TGCAGTGCTAGAACGCCAGGGTACTCCTACGAGCAGTACTTC. The chain employs TRBV20-1 and TRBJ2-7, with a possible D match to TRBD1 (5 bases). The CDR3 length is 14 residues. CDR1 is DFQATT and CDR2 is SNEGSKA in the germline V gene (reference sequence). V gave up 2 bases and J gave up 0 bases, with 11 bases separating them.

The chain links TRBV12-3 or TRBV12-4 to TRBJ2-7, with TRBD1 matching over 8 bases. The V gene end was trimmed by 5 bases and the J gene end by 3 bases; junction bases not matched to a gene: 6. The CDR3 contains 14 residues. The CDR3 protein is CASSHGDRFYEQYF. CDR3 in DNA: TGTGCCAGCAGTCACGGGGACAGGTTCTACGAGCAGTACTTC.

This clonotype was recorded at least ten times. J is TRBJ2-7 and V is TRBV29-1, with TRBD2 matching over 7 bases. Germline assignment: CDR1 SQVTM and CDR2 ANQGSEA. The CDR3 covers 14 residues. The trim removed 6 bases at V and 0 bases at J, leaving 8 bases unmatched. In DNA form, the CDR3 reads TGCAGCGTCGCAGGGAGGGAGTTCTCCTACGAGCAGTACTTC. Protein sequence: CSVAGREFSYEQYF.

This chain connects TRBV11-2 to TRBJ2-7, with D hard to call. The CDR3 extends over 17 amino acids. Per the germline V gene, CDR1 is SGHAT and CDR2 is FQNNGV. Trimming stripped 2 bases from V and 4 bases from J, with 21 bases between. Here the CDR3 reads CASSLRPYPSERYEQYF. The CDR3 bases are TGTGCCAGCAGCTTAAGGCCGTATCCTAGTGAACGGTACGAGCAGTACTTC. Together with reference TRBV11-2 and TRBJ2-7, the CDR3 gives the full variable domain: EAGVAQSPRYKIIEKRQSVAFWCNPISGHATLYWYQQILGQGPKLLIQFQNNGVVDDSQLPKDRFSAERLKGVDSTLKIQPAKLEDSAVYLCASSLRPYPSERYEQYFGPGTRLTVT.

This clonotype appeared many times. The chain carries TRBV12-3 or TRBV12-4 and TRBJ2-3, with D perhaps TRBD1 (5 bases). Trimming left V 4 bases short and J 3 bases short, with 11 bases between. The CDR3 totals 14 residues. The CDR3, as DNA: TGTGCCAGCAGTTCCCGCAGGGCTACAGATACGCAGTATTTT. Its translation is CASSSRRATDTQYF.

V is TRBV4-3 and J is TRBJ2-5; maybe TRBD2 (6 bases). CDR3 length: 15 amino acids. Germline CDR1 LGHNA, CDR2 YSLEER. Deletions cut 0 bases from V and 5 bases from J, with 13 bases between. The CDR3 loop is CASSQDRRAGETQYF. CDR3 DNA sequence: TGCGCCAGCAGCCAAGATCGTCGGGCGGGGGAGACCCAGTACTTC.

On this clonotype itself: As the CDR3 is not closed by the conserved phenylalanine or tryptophan, this likely results from a read error. The chain combines TRBV27 with TRBJ1-1; unclear D gene. CDR1 and CDR2 from the germline V gene are MNHEY and SMNVEV (reference sequence). Trimming cost V 2 bases and J 4 bases, with 14 bases left between them. This CDR3 has 15 amino acids. The DNA of the CDR3 is TGTGCCAGCAGTTTACTTGGTACTTCGAGCACTGAAGCTTTCTGT. Translated, it gives CASSLLGTSSTEAFC.

This clonotype was observed at least ten times. The chain is built from TRBV19 and TRBJ2-3; D is ambiguous. V lost 5 bases, J lost 2 bases, and 11 bases lay in between. Germline V gene lookup returns CDR1 LNHDA and CDR2 SQIVND (reference sequence). This CDR3 spans 14 amino acids. CDR3 coding DNA: TGTGCCAGTAGTCCGCAAGGCCTCACAGATACGCAGTATTTT. Amino acid sequence: CASSPQGLTDTQYF.

About this clonotype itself: One end of the junction does not line up with germline, which may come from a read error. The chain carries TRBV27 and TRBJ2-7; 12 nucleotides agree with TRBD1. Germline values: CDR1 MNHEY, CDR2 SMNVEV (reference sequence). The CDR3 is made up of 15 amino acids. Written as DNA, the CDR3 is TGTGCCAGCAGTGCGGGGACAGGGGGCTTGTACGCGCAGTACTTC. Residues: CASSAGTGGLYAQYF.

This clonotype was counted many times. The V call is TRBV4-2, the J call TRBJ2-7; no definite D call. This CDR3 has 15 residues. Germline loops: CDR1 LGHNA, CDR2 YNFKEQ. Trimming left V 0 bases short and J 3 bases short, with 12 bases between. This CDR3 is CASSQDRGGLYEQYF. DNA for the CDR3: TGTGCCAGCAGCCAAGATCGAGGCGGTCTCTACGAGCAGTACTTC.

This clonotype has at least ten counts. V and J are TRBV15 and TRBJ2-3; D is possibly TRBD1 (6 bases). V lost 5 bases, J lost 3 bases, and 18 bases lay in between. CDR1 is LNHNV, CDR2 YYDKDF, per germline (reference sequence). This CDR3 is built from 16 residues. The CDR3 DNA reads as TGTGCCACCAGCCCGGGAAAGGACAGCCGTACAGATACGCAGTATTTT. Residues: CATSPGKDSRTDTQYF.

This clonotype came up a few times. The chain combines TRBV13 with TRBJ2-7; a weak D match, TRBD1 (6 bases). The CDR3 has 14 amino acids. In germline, CDR1 is PRHDT, CDR2 FYEKMQ (reference sequence). Trimming cost V 5 bases and J 0 bases, with 11 bases left between them. CDR3 DNA sequence: TGTGCCAGCAGCCCGGAACAGGGCTCCTACGAGCAGTACTTC. It encodes CASSPEQGSYEQYF.

This clonotype has only a few counts. V usage is TRBV12-3 or TRBV12-4 and J usage is TRBJ2-1; D is possibly TRBD1 or TRBD2 (6 bases each). Trimming cost V 6 bases and J 9 bases, with 12 bases left between them. The CDR3 sequence is 12 residues long. The CDR3 here is CASRTGAGEQFF. The CDR3 DNA sequence: TGTGCCAGCAGGACGGGGGCGGGTGAGCAGTTCTTC.

This clonotype appeared a few times. This rearrangement joins TRBV12-3 or TRBV12-4 to TRBJ2-1; 10 bases are a match to TRBD2. This CDR3 spans 16 amino acids. With 1 base clipped from V and 2 bases from J, the junction kept 2 bases outside the gene matches. The chain's CDR3 is CASSLESGGAYNEQFF. The CDR3 DNA reads as TGTGCCAGCAGTTTAGAAAGCGGGGGGGCCTACAATGAGCAGTTCTTC.

As regards this clonotype: A much larger clone sits a single nucleotide away, making a read error possible. The chain carries TRBV10-3 and TRBJ2-7; a possible D gene is TRBD1 (6 bases). From germline, CDR1 is ENHRY and CDR2 SYGVKD. This CDR3 has 14 residues. The CDR3 loop is CVISETGPSYEQYF. CDR3 coding DNA: TGTGTCATCAGTGAAACAGGGCCCTCCTACGAGCAGTACTTC.

With respect to this clonotype: A much larger clone sits a single nucleotide away, making a read error possible. The rearrangement links TRBV7-9 to TRBJ2-7, with a possible D match to TRBD2 (7 bases). This CDR3 contains 15 residues. CDR1 and CDR2 from the germline V gene are SEHNR and FQNEAQ (reference sequence). The CDR3 loop is CAISLVGGRSHEQYF. The CDR3 region has the DNA TGTGCCATCAGCTTAGTCGGGGGGCGATCCCACGAGCAGTACTTC.

The sample holds many counts of this clonotype. J is TRBJ2-4 and V is TRBV2; 8 bases line up with TRBD1. The CDR3 covers 13 residues. CDR1 SNHLY and CDR2 FYNNEI come from the germline V gene. Unmatched junction bases numbered 4, after V lost 6 bases and J lost 6 bases. In DNA, the CDR3 is TGTGCCAGCAGAGGACAGGGACCAAACATTCAGTACTTC. This sequence encodes CASRGQGPNIQYF.

Comments on this clonotype: Relative to the germline gene, one junction end is altered; a read error may explain this. The chain employs TRBV6-2 or TRBV6-3 and TRBJ2-7, with 10 bases identical to TRBD1. The CDR3 has 16 residues. Germline V CDR1 and CDR2: MNHEY, SVGEGT. In DNA, the CDR3 is TGTGCCGGCAGTTCCGGGACAGGGGTGACAACCTACGAGCAGTACTTC. This gives the protein CAGSSGTGVTTYEQYF.

The rearrangement links TRBV28 to TRBJ2-5, with no clear D. The germline V gene has CDR1 MDHEN and CDR2 SYDVKM. The V end was cut by 5 bases, the J end by 1 base, with 11 bases between. The CDR3 consists of 14 residues. This CDR3 reads CASSLPQFQETQYF. CDR3 DNA: TGTGCCAGCAGTCTCCCGCAGTTCCAAGAGACCCAGTACTTC.

This clonotype was detected ten times or more. The chain's CDR3 is CASSLLGLAGVTDTQYF. The CDR3 nucleotides are TGTGCCAGCAGTTTACTCGGGCTAGCGGGTGTCACAGATACGCAGTATTTT. V is TRBV27 and J is TRBJ2-3; 8 nucleotides match TRBD2. CDR1 is MNHEY, CDR2 SMNVEV, per germline (reference sequence). With V trimmed by 2 bases and J by 2 bases, 9 bases remained unmatched. The length of the CDR3 is 17 residues.

In its sample, this clonotype was seen many times. This chain links TRBV2 with TRBJ2-3; 10 nucleotides align to TRBD2. Germline-derived CDR1 and CDR2 are SNHLY and FYNNEI. V gave up 7 bases and J gave up 2 bases; unmatched junction bases: 18. The CDR3 contains 19 residues. CDR3 amino acids: CASTQTSPLAGLVTDTQYF. The CDR3 region has the DNA TGTGCCAGCACCCAAACCTCCCCACTAGCGGGACTGGTCACAGATACGCAGTATTTT.

This clonotype has a count of ten or more. The chain recombines TRBV4-1 with TRBJ2-7; either TRBD1 or TRBD2 may fit D (6 bases each). Germline lookup yields CDR1 MGHRA and CDR2 YSYEKL. This CDR3 spans 12 amino acids. V was cut by 6 bases and J by 5 bases, with 11 bases left in between. CDR3 DNA sequence: TGCGCCAGCAGTTACAGGGAGGACGAGCAGTACTTC. Translating it yields CASSYREDEQYF.

This clonotype was picked up a small number of times. This chain joins TRBV29-1 and TRBJ1-1; 7 bases are a match to TRBD1. The CDR3 totals 14 residues. After removal of 8 bases from V and 4 bases from J, the junction contained 13 bases not matched to a gene. Germline V gives CDR1 SQVTM, CDR2 ANQGSEA. The CDR3 protein is CSRGPTGSGTEAFF. For the CDR3, the DNA is TGCAGCCGAGGACCGACAGGGTCGGGCACTGAAGCTTTCTTT.

This clonotype occurred once. With a much larger clone just one base away, this may be a read error. Because it lacks the conserved phenylalanine or tryptophan at the end, this CDR3 is likely a read error. The chain links TRBV6-5 to TRBJ2-7; weak D call: TRBD2 (6 bases). Germline CDR1 is MNHEY and CDR2 is SVGAGI. This CDR3 has 14 residues. Trimming shortened V by 3 bases and J by 2 bases, and 11 bases separated the two germline ends. The CDR3 loop reads CASSYGGSAYEQYL. Here the CDR3 DNA reads TGTGCCAGCAGTTATGGGGGGTCCGCCTACGAGCAGTACCTC.

This clonotype has at least ten counts. This chain joins TRBV29-1 and TRBJ2-1, with D uncertain. The CDR3 contains 15 residues. Germline CDR1 is SQVTM and CDR2 is ANQGSEA. The germline V and J ends were trimmed by 1 base and 9 bases, with 19 bases remaining between them. CDR3 residues: CSVEVGIAGVGEQFF. The CDR3 DNA follows: TGCAGCGTTGAAGTGGGGATAGCAGGAGTTGGTGAGCAGTTCTTC.